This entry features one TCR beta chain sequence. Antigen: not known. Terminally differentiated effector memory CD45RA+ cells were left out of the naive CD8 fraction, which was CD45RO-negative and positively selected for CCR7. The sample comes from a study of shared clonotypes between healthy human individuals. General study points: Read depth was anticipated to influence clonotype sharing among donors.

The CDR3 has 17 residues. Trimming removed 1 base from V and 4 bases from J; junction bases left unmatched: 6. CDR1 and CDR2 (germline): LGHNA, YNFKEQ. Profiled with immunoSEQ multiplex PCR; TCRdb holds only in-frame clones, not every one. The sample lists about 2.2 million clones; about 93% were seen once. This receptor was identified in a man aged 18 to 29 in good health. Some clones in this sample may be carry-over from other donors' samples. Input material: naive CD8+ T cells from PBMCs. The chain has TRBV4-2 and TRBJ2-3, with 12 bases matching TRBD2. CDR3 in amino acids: CASSQVWTSGTADTQYF. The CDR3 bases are TGTGCCAGCAGCCAAGTTTGGACTAGCGGGACGGCAGATACGCAGTATTTT.